This T cell receptor (beta chain) is drawn from a study of blood T cells in healthy people across ages. Study observations and caveats: Aged donors had fewer naive CD4+ cells and lower diversity than long-lived donors.

Turning to this clonotype: As yet, its antigen is unknown. Since a much larger clone is just one base distant, this may be a read error.

Aged roughly 6 to 95, donors were systemically healthy Caucasians from Russia. A second PCR, run for about 7 to 12 cycles, used a sample-barcoded 5' primer plus a J-beta primer mix. With 12 random nucleotides, a template-switch adaptor tagged each individual cDNA molecule. One entry per CDR3 protein results from TCRdb running MiXCR on the 5' RACE reads. The profile shows 500,000 to 600,000 distinct CDR3 sequences, 27% of them singletons. This TCR derives from a woman in her 70s in good health. Input material: blood.

The CDR3 nucleotides are TGCAGTGCTGCGCGAGGGACAAATAAAAAACTGTTTTTT. Its translation is CSAARGTNKKLFF. This rearrangement joins TRBV20-1 to TRBJ1-4, with D perhaps TRBD1 (6 bases). V gave up 5 bases and J gave up 9 bases, with 16 bases separating them. The CDR3 has 13 residues. CDR1 is DFQATT and CDR2 is SNEGSKA in the germline V gene (reference sequence).